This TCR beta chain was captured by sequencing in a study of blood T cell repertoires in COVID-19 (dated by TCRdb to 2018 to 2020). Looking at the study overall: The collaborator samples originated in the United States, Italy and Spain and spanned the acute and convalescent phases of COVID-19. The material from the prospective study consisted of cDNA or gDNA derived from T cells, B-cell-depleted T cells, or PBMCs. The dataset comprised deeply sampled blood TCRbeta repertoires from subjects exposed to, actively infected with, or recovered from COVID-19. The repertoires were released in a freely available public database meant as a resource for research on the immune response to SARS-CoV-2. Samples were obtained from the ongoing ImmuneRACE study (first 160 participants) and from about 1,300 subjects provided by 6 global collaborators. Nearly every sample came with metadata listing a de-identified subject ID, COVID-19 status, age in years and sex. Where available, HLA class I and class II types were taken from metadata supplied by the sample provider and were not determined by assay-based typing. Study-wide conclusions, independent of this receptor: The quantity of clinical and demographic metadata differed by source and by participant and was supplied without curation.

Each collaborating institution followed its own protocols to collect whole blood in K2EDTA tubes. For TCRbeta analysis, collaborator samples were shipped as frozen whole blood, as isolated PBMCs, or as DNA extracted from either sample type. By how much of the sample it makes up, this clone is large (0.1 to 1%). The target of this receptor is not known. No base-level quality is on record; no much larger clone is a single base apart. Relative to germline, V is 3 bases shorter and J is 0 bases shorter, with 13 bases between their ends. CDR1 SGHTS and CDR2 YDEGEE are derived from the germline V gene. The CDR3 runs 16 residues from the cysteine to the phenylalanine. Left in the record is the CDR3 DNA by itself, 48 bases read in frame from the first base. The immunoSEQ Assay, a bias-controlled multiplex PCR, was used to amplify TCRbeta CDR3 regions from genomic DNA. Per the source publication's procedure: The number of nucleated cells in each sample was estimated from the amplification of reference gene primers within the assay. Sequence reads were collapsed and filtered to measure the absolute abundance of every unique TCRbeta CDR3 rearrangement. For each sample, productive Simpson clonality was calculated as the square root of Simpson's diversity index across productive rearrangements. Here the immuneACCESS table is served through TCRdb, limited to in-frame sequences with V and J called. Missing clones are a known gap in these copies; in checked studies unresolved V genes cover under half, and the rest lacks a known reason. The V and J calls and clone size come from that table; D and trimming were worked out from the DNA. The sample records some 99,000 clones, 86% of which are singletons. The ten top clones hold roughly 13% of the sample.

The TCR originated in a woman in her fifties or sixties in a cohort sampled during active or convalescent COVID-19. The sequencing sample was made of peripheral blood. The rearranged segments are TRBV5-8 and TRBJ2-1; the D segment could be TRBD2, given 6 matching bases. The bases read TGTGCCAGCAGCTCCTCTGCGGGGAGCTCCTACAATGAGCAGTTCTTC. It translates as CASSSSAGSSYNEQFF.